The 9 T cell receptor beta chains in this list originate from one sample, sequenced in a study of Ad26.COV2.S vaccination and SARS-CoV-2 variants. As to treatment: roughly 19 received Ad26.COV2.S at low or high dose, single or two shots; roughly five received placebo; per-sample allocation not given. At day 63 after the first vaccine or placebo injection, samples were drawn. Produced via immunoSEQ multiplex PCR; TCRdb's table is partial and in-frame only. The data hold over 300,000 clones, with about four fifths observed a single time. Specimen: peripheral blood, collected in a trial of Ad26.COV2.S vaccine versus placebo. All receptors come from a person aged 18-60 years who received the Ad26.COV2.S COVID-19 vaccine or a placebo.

The CDR3 region is CATSDPGDGQETQYF. CDR3 nucleotide sequence: TGTGCCACCAGTGATCCAGGGGACGGACAAGAGACCCAGTACTTC. The rearrangement links TRBV24-1 to TRBJ2-5, with D possibly matching TRBD1 (6 bases). V was cut by 3 bases and J by 2 bases, with 12 bases left in between. The CDR3 spans 15 residues. Germline CDR1 and CDR2: KGHDR and SFDVKD.

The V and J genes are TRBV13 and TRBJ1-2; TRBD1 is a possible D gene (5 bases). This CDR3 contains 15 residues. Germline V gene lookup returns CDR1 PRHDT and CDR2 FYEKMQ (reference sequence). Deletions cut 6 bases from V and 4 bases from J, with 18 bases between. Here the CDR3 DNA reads TGTGCCAGCAGACCCGCCGGGACGGGGTTCTATGGCTACACCTTC. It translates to CASRPAGTGFYGYTF.

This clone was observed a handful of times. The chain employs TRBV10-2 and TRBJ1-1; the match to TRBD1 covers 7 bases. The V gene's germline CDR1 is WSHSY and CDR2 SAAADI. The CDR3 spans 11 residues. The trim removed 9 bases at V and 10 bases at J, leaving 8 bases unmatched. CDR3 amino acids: CASTHRQGAFF. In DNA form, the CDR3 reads TGCGCCAGTACCCATCGACAGGGAGCTTTCTTT.

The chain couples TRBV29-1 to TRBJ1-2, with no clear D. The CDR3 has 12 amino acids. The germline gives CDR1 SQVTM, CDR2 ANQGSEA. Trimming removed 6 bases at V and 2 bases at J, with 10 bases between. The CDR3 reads CSVDTLNYGYTF. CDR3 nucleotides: TGCAGCGTGGATACACTAAACTATGGCTACACCTTC.

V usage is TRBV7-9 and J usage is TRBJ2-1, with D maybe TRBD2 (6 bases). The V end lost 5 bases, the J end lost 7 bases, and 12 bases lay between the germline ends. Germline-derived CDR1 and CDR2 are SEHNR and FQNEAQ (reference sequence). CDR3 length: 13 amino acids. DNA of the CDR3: TGTGCCAGCAGCATCGGGAGTATGAATGAGCAGTTCTTC. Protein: CASSIGSMNEQFF.

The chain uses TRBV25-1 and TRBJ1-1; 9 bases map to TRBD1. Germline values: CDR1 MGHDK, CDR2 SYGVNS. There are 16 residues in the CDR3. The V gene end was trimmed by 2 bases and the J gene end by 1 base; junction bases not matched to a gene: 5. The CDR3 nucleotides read TGTGCCAGCAGTGAAATGGGACAGGGCCGGAACACTGAAGCTTTCTTT. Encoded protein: CASSEMGQGRNTEAFF. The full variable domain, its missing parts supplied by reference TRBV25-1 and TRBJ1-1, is EADIYQTPRYLVIGTGKKITLECSQTMGHDKMYWYQQDPGMELHLIHYSYGVNSTEKGDLSSESTVSRIRTEHFPLTLESARPSHTSQYLCASSEMGQGRNTEAFFGQGTRLTVV.

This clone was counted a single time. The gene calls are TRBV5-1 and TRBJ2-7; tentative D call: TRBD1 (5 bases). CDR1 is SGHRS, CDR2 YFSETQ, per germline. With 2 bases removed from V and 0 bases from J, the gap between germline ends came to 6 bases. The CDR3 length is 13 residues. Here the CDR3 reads CASSFRVSYEQYF. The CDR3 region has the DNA TGCGCCAGCAGCTTCAGGGTCTCCTACGAGCAGTACTTC.

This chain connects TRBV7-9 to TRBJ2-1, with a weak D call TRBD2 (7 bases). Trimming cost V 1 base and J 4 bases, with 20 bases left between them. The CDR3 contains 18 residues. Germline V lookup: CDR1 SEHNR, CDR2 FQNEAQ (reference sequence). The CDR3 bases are TGTGCCAGCAGCTTAGGTCTCAGGGGCGGGGGCCTATACAATGAGCAGTTCTTC. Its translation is CASSLGLRGGGLYNEQFF. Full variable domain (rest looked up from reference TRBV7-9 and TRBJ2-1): DTGVSQNPRHKITKRGQNVTFRCDPISEHNRLYWYRQTLGQGPEFLTYFQNEAQLEKSRLLSDRFSAERPKGSFSTLEIQRTEQGDSAMYLCASSLGLRGGGLYNEQFFGPGTRLTVL.

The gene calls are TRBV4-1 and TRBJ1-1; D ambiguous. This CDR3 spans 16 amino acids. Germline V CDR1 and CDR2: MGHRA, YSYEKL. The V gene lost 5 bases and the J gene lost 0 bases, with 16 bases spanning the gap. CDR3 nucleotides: TGCGCCAGCAGCTCGTCCCGGGTAATGTTGAACACTGAAGCTTTCTTT. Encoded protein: CASSSSRVMLNTEAFF.